The 11 T cell receptor beta chains reported below all come from one sample, sequenced in a study of blood T cell repertoires in COVID-19. Sequencing was performed with immunoSEQ multiplex PCR; in TCRdb, only in-frame clones are kept and a portion is missing. Counted here are some 120,000 clones, 75% to 90% occurring once; the ten biggest clones make up under 2.5%. The material sequenced was peripheral blood. Receptors were obtained from a man in his sixties or seventies with acute or convalescent COVID-19.

This clone was observed a few times. The chain couples TRBV5-4 to TRBJ2-5; TRBD2 agrees at 13 bases. The germline V gene has CDR1 SGHNT and CDR2 YYREEE (reference sequence). CDR3 size: 16 residues. V shed 4 bases, J shed 3 bases, and the junction held 6 bases outside the gene matches. For the CDR3, the DNA is TGTGCCAGCAGCAAAGGACTAGCGGGGGATGAAGAGACCCAGTACTTC. Its protein product is CASSKGLAGDEETQYF.

This chain links TRBV28 with TRBJ1-6, with TRBD1 matching over 7 bases. The ends lost 7 bases at V and 5 bases at J; junction bases unmatched: 5. The CDR3 length is 14 residues. The germline CDR1 and CDR2 sequences are MDHEN and SYDVKM. CDR3 bases: TGTGCCAGCATCGCCGGGACAGATAATTCACCCCTCCACTTT. The encoded protein is CASIAGTDNSPLHF.

V and J are TRBV28 and TRBJ1-5, with 10 positions matching TRBD1. The length of the CDR3 is 18 residues. The J segment lost 5 bases and the V segment lost 6 bases, leaving 16 bases of the junction unmatched. The V gene's germline CDR1 is MDHEN and CDR2 SYDVKM. The CDR3 DNA sequence: TGTGCCAGCAGCCCGCCGGGACAGGGGTTTCACTTCTATCAGCCCCAGCATTTT. It codes for CASSPPGQGFHFYQPQHF.

The chain has TRBV11-2 and TRBJ2-2; D not certain. CDR3 length: 14 amino acids. Germline values: CDR1 SGHAT, CDR2 FQNNGV. With 1 base removed from V and 3 bases from J, the gap between germline ends came to 6 bases. The CDR3 here is CASSLAPDTGELFF. Written as DNA, the CDR3 is TGTGCCAGCAGCTTAGCCCCCGACACCGGGGAGCTGTTTTTT.

This clone was seen just once. The chain couples TRBV18 to TRBJ1-1; D gene unclear. The length of the CDR3 is 14 residues. Per germline, CDR1 KGHSH and CDR2 LQKENI. V lost 2 bases and J lost 1, with 8 bases in between. The CDR3 nucleotides are TGTGCCAGCTCACCATGGTCAGAGAACACTGAAGCTTTCTTT. It specifies CASSPWSENTEAFF.

The V call is TRBV5-6, the J call TRBJ2-7; TRBD2 matches 12 bases. The junction had 4 bases not matched to a gene; V was cut back by 0 bases and J by 3 bases. Germline V CDR1 and CDR2: SGHDT, YYEEEE. CDR3 length: 16 residues. The CDR3 sequence is CASSLGLAGVLYEQYF. The CDR3 coding sequence is TGTGCCAGCAGCTTGGGACTAGCGGGGGTGCTCTACGAGCAGTACTTC. The whole variable domain, remainder taken from reference TRBV5-6 and TRBJ2-7, is DAGVTQSPTHLIKTRGQQVTLRCSPKSGHDTVSWYQQALGQGPQFIFQYYEEEERQRGNFPDRFSGHQFPNYSSELNVNALLLGDSALYLCASSLGLAGVLYEQYFGPGTRLTVT.

The chain is built from TRBV28 and TRBJ1-5, with TRBD1 as a possible D gene (5 bases). V was cut by 8 bases and J by 6 bases, with 14 bases left in between. CDR1 and CDR2 from the germline V gene are MDHEN and SYDVKM. CDR3 length: 13 amino acids. This CDR3 is CASRKGWFQPQHF. CDR3 coding DNA: TGTGCCAGCCGTAAGGGGTGGTTTCAGCCCCAGCATTTT. The entire variable domain, with the rest obtained from reference TRBV28 and TRBJ1-5, is as follows: DVKVTQSSRYLVKRTGEKVFLECVQDMDHENMFWYRQDPGLGLRLIYFSYDVKMKEKGDIPEGYSVSREKKERFSLILESASTNQTSMYLCASRKGWFQPQHFGDGTRLSIL.

The CDR3 protein is CASSLVGAFYGYTF. The CDR3 nucleotides are TGTGCCAGCAGCTTAGTAGGGGCATTCTATGGCTACACCTTC. V is TRBV5-4 and J is TRBJ1-2; perhaps TRBD1 as D (5 bases). This CDR3 is built from 14 residues. Germline loops: CDR1 SGHNT, CDR2 YYREEE (reference sequence). Deletions cut 2 bases from V and 4 bases from J, with 12 bases between. The entire variable domain, with the rest obtained from reference TRBV5-4 and TRBJ1-2, is as follows: ETGVTQSPTHLIKTRGQQVTLRCSSQSGHNTVSWYQQALGQGPQFIFQYYREEENGRGNFPPRFSGLQFPNYSSELNVNALELDDSALYLCASSLVGAFYGYTFGSGTRLTVV.

The chain couples TRBV9 to TRBJ1-2; D gene ambiguous. The CDR3 length is 15 residues. Between the trimmed V and J ends, which lost 0 bases and 5 bases, there was a span of 14 bases. CDR1 and CDR2 from the germline V gene are SGDLS and YYNGEE. DNA for the CDR3: TGTGCCAGCAGCGTAGCTACGGGGTTCGGGTATGGCTACACCTTC. This encodes CASSVATGFGYGYTF.

This chain connects TRBV2 to TRBJ1-2; the match to TRBD1 covers 10 bases. Germline loops: CDR1 SNHLY, CDR2 FYNNEI. The CDR3 loop spans 13 amino acids. The V gene end was trimmed by 4 bases and the J gene end by 5 bases; junction bases not matched to a gene: 1. CDR3 DNA sequence: TGTGCCAGCAGTGGGGGACAGGGGTATGGCTACACCTTC. It translates to CASSGGQGYGYTF.

J is TRBJ2-3 and V is TRBV10-3; D may be TRBD1 (5 bases). Germline loops: CDR1 ENHRY, CDR2 SYGVKD. V shed 0 bases and J shed 8 bases, with 18 bases lying between them. The CDR3 loop spans 16 amino acids. CDR3 sequence (DNA): TGTGCCATCAGTGAGTCCCCTCGCCCTTTAGGGGTTACGCAGTATTTT. Translation gives CAISESPRPLGVTQYF.